This is a list of T cell receptor beta chains from one sample in a study of blood T cell repertoires in COVID-19. Using immunoSEQ multiplex PCR, the repertoire was profiled, and TCRdb retains in-frame clones only, with some absent. The repertoire holds around 200,000 clones, with less than 90% as singletons. Sequenced input: PBMCs or T cells enriched from blood (not recorded which). The receptor set was obtained from a woman between 50 and 59 years old in a cohort exposed to, infected with or recovered from COVID-19 (not recorded which). Both conserved end residues are part of each CDR3. D genes are given only for firm matches. Clone sizes are given selectively: once, few, many, or a class where the clone is expanded.

CDR3 length,J gene,clone size,D gene,V gene,CDR3 protein,CDR3 DNA
16,TRBJ1-1,NA,NA,TRBV28,CASRFNRGNMNTEAFF,TGTGCCAGCAGGTTCAACCGGGGGAACATGAACACTGAAGCTTTCTTT
13,TRBJ2-7,NA,NA,TRBV11-3,CASSLDRWNEQYF,TGTGCCAGCAGCCTTGACAGGTGGAACGAGCAGTACTTC
16,TRBJ1-2,NA,NA,TRBV18,CASKTGSDVNSYGYTF,TGTGCCAGTAAAACCGGGAGCGATGTCAACTCGTATGGCTACACCTTC
14,TRBJ2-1,once,NA,TRBV7-3,CASSLSSSYNEQFF,TGTGCCAGCAGCTTATCTAGCTCCTACAATGAGCAGTTCTTC
14,TRBJ2-5,NA,NA,TRBV18,CASSLPRGEETQYF,TGTGCCAGCTCACTGCCGCGGGGTGAAGAGACCCAGTACTTC
14,TRBJ2-3,NA,NA,TRBV7-2,CASSQLVFADTQYF,TGTGCCAGCAGCCAACTAGTATTCGCAGATACGCAGTATTTT
16,TRBJ2-7,once,TRBD2,TRBV7-9,CASSLGGLAGAYEQYF,TGTGCCAGCAGCTTAGGGGGACTAGCGGGGGCCTATGAGCAGTACTTC
17,TRBJ1-2,NA,NA,TRBV4-2,CASSHPLIPTGSDGYTF,TGTGCCAGCAGCCACCCACTAATACCGACAGGTAGTGATGGCTACACCTTC
15,TRBJ1-2,NA,TRBD1,TRBV7-2,CASRPQGAVNYGYTF,TGTGCCAGCAGACCGCAGGGGGCCGTTAACTATGGCTACACCTTC
14,TRBJ2-1,NA,NA,TRBV5-1,CASSFTLQGHEQFF,TGCGCCAGCAGCTTCACATTACAGGGCCACGAGCAGTTCTTC